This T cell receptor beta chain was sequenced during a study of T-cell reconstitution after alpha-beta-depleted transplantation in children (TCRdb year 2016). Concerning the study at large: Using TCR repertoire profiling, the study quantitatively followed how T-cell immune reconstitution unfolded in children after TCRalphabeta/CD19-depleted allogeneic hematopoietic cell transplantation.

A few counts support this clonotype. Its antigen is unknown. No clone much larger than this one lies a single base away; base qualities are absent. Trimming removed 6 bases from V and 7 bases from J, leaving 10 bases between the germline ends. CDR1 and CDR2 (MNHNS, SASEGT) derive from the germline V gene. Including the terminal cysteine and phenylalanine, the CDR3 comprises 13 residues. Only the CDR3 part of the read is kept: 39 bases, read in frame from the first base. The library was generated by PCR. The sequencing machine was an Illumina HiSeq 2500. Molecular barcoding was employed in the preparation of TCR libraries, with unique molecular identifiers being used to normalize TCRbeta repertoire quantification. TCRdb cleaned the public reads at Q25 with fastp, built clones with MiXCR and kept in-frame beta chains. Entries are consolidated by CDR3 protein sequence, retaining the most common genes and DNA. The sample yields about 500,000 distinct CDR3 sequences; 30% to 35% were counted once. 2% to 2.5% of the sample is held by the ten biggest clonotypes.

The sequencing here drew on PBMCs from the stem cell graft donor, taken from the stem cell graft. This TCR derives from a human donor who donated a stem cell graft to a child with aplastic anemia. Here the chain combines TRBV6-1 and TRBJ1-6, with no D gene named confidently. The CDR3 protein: CASSSTENSPLHF. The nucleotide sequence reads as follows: TGTGCCAGCAGCTCCACAGAGAATTCACCCCTCCACTTT.